This T cell receptor beta chain was found in a study of T cell repertoires in cytomegalovirus infection. Study at large: From public TCR beta signatures came an indication of both CMV infection and matching HLA type. Study findings and constraints: Ex vivo responses were dominated by HLA-C-restricted CMV-specific TCR beta clonotypes.

On this clonotype: Its antigen is currently unknown.

TCRdb analysed the reads with MiXCR anew, one entry per CDR3 protein. The sample has hundreds of thousands of distinct CDR3 sequences, roughly 20% seen once; the top ten hold less than 9.5%. Germline values: CDR1 DFQATT, CDR2 SNEGSKA (reference sequence). CDR3 size: 14 residues. V lost 3 bases to trimming and J lost 4 bases; unmatched junction nucleotides: 5. The TCR originated in a human donor in good health (CMV status not recorded). Some clones in this sample may be carry-over from other donors' samples. The sequenced sample was PBMCs. This chain uses TRBV20-1 with TRBJ2-3; 9 bases match TRBD2. CDR3 amino acids: CSARVAGEADTQYF. For the CDR3, the DNA is TGCAGTGCTAGGGTAGCGGGAGAGGCAGATACGCAGTATTTT.